Listed below are T cell receptor beta chains from one sample, sequenced in a study of blood T cell repertoires in COVID-19. Assay used: immunoSEQ multiplex PCR; TCRdb lists only in-frame clones, some missing. The data contain 250,000 to 300,000 clones, 70% to 90% of them seen just once; the ten biggest clones take up around 10%. Sequencing was done on a sample of peripheral blood. The receptors shown here come from a woman between 65 and 79 years old with acute or convalescent COVID-19. CDR3s include the opening cysteine and the closing phenylalanine or tryptophan. Fields, in order: V gene, clone size, J gene, CDR3 protein. A row's size may be missing; if present it is once, few, many or a size class.

v_call: TRBV30
clone_size: -
j_call: TRBJ2-7
cdr3_aa: CAWSPGFHYEQYF

v_call: TRBV29-1
clone_size: -
j_call: TRBJ2-1
cdr3_aa: CSGRGTGLDNEQFF

v_call: TRBV6-1
clone_size: -
j_call: TRBJ2-7
cdr3_aa: CASSDRRLAGGAYEQYF

v_call: TRBV7-9
clone_size: -
j_call: TRBJ2-5
cdr3_aa: CASSAGTGFAETQYF

v_call: TRBV3-1/TRBV3-2
clone_size: -
j_call: TRBJ1-4
cdr3_aa: CASSSGLANEKLFF

v_call: TRBV19
clone_size: -
j_call: TRBJ1-1
cdr3_aa: CASSTTRHGPNRRTEAFF

v_call: TRBV5-1
clone_size: -
j_call: TRBJ2-5
cdr3_aa: CASSPGGLSTQETQYF

v_call: TRBV2
clone_size: -
j_call: TRBJ2-3
cdr3_aa: CASSPRTSGYTDTQYF

v_call: TRBV5-3
clone_size: -
j_call: TRBJ1-4
cdr3_aa: CARSPLEQIEEEKLFF

v_call: TRBV6-6
clone_size: -
j_call: TRBJ2-1
cdr3_aa: CASSYGLGTGSGEQFF

v_call: TRBV5-1
clone_size: -
j_call: TRBJ1-5
cdr3_aa: CASDTDPMCQPQHF

v_call: TRBV28
clone_size: -
j_call: TRBJ2-7
cdr3_aa: CASSPGRVREQYF

v_call: TRBV7-9
clone_size: -
j_call: TRBJ2-3
cdr3_aa: CASSLAWDSQANTDTQYF

v_call: TRBV9
clone_size: -
j_call: TRBJ1-3
cdr3_aa: CASSVDPGRTGNTIYF

v_call: TRBV19
clone_size: -
j_call: TRBJ1-6
cdr3_aa: CASSGGRSYNSPLHF

v_call: TRBV30
clone_size: -
j_call: TRBJ2-1
cdr3_aa: CAVAGTGGDEQFF

v_call: TRBV2
clone_size: -
j_call: TRBJ2-2
cdr3_aa: CASTLRENTGELFF

v_call: TRBV27
clone_size: -
j_call: TRBJ2-2
cdr3_aa: CASSPAGLPNTGELFF

v_call: TRBV12-5
clone_size: -
j_call: TRBJ2-3
cdr3_aa: CASEKRGGSTDTQYF

v_call: TRBV2
clone_size: once
j_call: TRBJ2-1
cdr3_aa: CASSERLAGYNEQFF

v_call: TRBV20-1
clone_size: -
j_call: TRBJ1-1
cdr3_aa: CSARTGDKAFF

v_call: TRBV10-2
clone_size: -
j_call: TRBJ2-5
cdr3_aa: CASSDPYWTSGDGETQYF

v_call: TRBV18
clone_size: -
j_call: TRBJ2-7
cdr3_aa: CASSAGTGSPYEQYF

v_call: TRBV3-1/TRBV3-2
clone_size: -
j_call: TRBJ1-2
cdr3_aa: CASSQGDRANYGYTF

v_call: TRBV10-3
clone_size: -
j_call: TRBJ1-1
cdr3_aa: CAISEGDSLNTEAFF

v_call: TRBV27
clone_size: -
j_call: TRBJ1-1
cdr3_aa: CASSSPLGGGKAFF

v_call: TRBV2
clone_size: -
j_call: TRBJ2-1
cdr3_aa: CASRGLAFREQFF

v_call: TRBV25-1
clone_size: -
j_call: TRBJ1-1
cdr3_aa: CASSALPGQGGRLEAFF

v_call: TRBV28
clone_size: -
j_call: TRBJ1-2
cdr3_aa: CASSLEQDYGYTF

v_call: TRBV2
clone_size: -
j_call: TRBJ2-1
cdr3_aa: CASRGLAGAYNEQFF

v_call: TRBV9
clone_size: -
j_call: TRBJ2-3
cdr3_aa: CASSAGGGAEKDTQYF

v_call: TRBV29-1
clone_size: -
j_call: TRBJ2-5
cdr3_aa: CSVVTTGETQYF